These 24 T cell receptor beta chains were sequenced from one sample in a study of shared clonotypes between healthy human individuals. The table came from immunoSEQ multiplex PCR; TCRdb's copy has only in-frame clones and leaves some out. Of 950,000 to 1,100,000 clones in the sample, about 84% were seen once. The sequenced sample was memory CD4+ T cells from PBMCs. Subset defined: CD45RA-negative fraction. The receptors originated from a man aged 18 to 30 in good health. Some clones in this sample may be carry-over from other donors' samples.

The chain links TRBV19 to TRBJ2-1, with 9 bases lining up with TRBD2. V lost 4 bases and J lost 5; bases outside the gene matches: 9. The CDR3 is 16 residues long. CDR1 LNHDA and CDR2 SQIVND come from the germline V gene (reference sequence). CDR3 in amino acids: CASSTITTSGNNEQFF. In DNA, the CDR3 is TGTGCCAGTAGTACCATTACGACTAGCGGAAACAATGAGCAGTTCTTC.

The chain carries TRBV30 and TRBJ2-2; 8 bases line up with TRBD2. V trimming: 2 bases; J trimming: 0 bases; junction bases outside the gene matches: 2. CDR1 and CDR2 (germline): GTSNPN, SVGIG (reference sequence). The CDR3 has 15 residues. In nucleotides, the CDR3 is TGTGCCTGGAGTCCGGGACTAGCGAACACCGGGGAGCTGTTTTTT. Translated: CAWSPGLANTGELFF. Supplemented by reference TRBV30 and TRBJ2-2, the full variable domain reads SQTIHQWPATLVQPVGSPLSLECTVEGTSNPNLYWYRQAAGRGLQLLFYSVGIGQISSEVPQNLSASRPQDRQFILSSKKLLLSDSGFYLCAWSPGLANTGELFFGEGSRLTVL.

This chain links TRBV28 with TRBJ2-7, with D perhaps TRBD1 (5 bases). From germline, CDR1 is MDHEN and CDR2 SYDVKM. CDR3 length: 15 residues. Trimming left V 6 bases short and J 0 bases short, with 15 bases between. In nucleotides, the CDR3 is TGTGCCAGCAGACGTTCAGGGTGGAACTCCTACGAGCAGTACTTC. Encoded protein: CASRRSGWNSYEQYF.

This chain connects TRBV5-3 to TRBJ1-5, with D perhaps matching TRBD1 (6 bases). TRBV5-3 is labeled an ORF, and its function is uncertain. Trimming removed 7 bases at V and 5 bases at J, with 13 bases between. The CDR3 is made up of 13 amino acids. CDR3 loop: CARDAAGDQPQHF. In DNA form, the CDR3 reads TGTGCCAGAGACGCCGCAGGGGATCAGCCCCAGCATTTT.

The chain joins TRBV2 to TRBJ2-3; 10 positions match TRBD2. Germline loops: CDR1 SNHLY, CDR2 FYNNEI. The V and J ends lost 0 bases and 7 bases, in that order; junction bases with no gene match: 7. The CDR3 has 16 amino acids. The CDR3 DNA is TGTGCCAGCAGTGAAGCGCTAGCGGGAGTTATCAATACGCAGTATTTT. It specifies CASSEALAGVINTQYF. The whole variable domain, remainder taken from reference TRBV2 and TRBJ2-3, is EPEVTQTPSHQVTQMGQEVILRCVPISNHLYFYWYRQILGQKVEFLVSFYNNEISEKSEIFDDQFSVERPDGSNFTLKIRSTKLEDSAMYFCASSEALAGVINTQYFGPGTRLTVL.

Concerning this clone itself: A much larger clone is a single base away; this may be a read error. Other DNA sequences of this sample code for an identical CDR3. The chain carries TRBV6-1 and TRBJ2-4, with 11 positions matching TRBD2. The CDR3 is made up of 15 amino acids. Germline-derived CDR1 and CDR2 are MNHNS and SASEGT. V lost 4 bases, J lost 6 bases, and 5 bases stayed unmatched. CDR3 nucleotide sequence: TGTGCCAGCAGTGTGATAGCGGGAGGGGTAAACATTCAGTACTTC. Translated: CASSVIAGGVNIQYF.

This clone was found a few times. The rearrangement joins TRBV27 to TRBJ1-2; D is possibly TRBD1 (6 bases). Germline CDR1 is MNHEY and CDR2 is SMNVEV (reference sequence). The CDR3 is 14 residues long. V lost 8 bases and J 3 bases, leaving 16 bases between the germline ends. CDR3 DNA: TGTGCCAGCGGACCACTCGGGGGGCACTATGGCTACACCTTC. It yields the protein CASGPLGGHYGYTF.

The chain employs TRBV28 and TRBJ1-2; 9 nucleotides agree with TRBD1. Germline assignment: CDR1 MDHEN and CDR2 SYDVKM. This CDR3 is built from 15 residues. J gave up 6 bases and V 2 bases, and 7 bases lay outside the gene matches. This CDR3 reads CASSLTSGQGDGYTF. The DNA for the CDR3 is TGTGCCAGCAGTTTAACGTCGGGACAGGGCGATGGCTACACCTTC.

The rearrangement uses TRBV11-2 and TRBJ2-5; TRBD1 aligns across 7 bases. The CDR3 is 14 residues long. The J segment lost 7 bases and the V segment lost 5 bases, leaving 10 bases of the junction unmatched. The germline CDR1 and CDR2 sequences are SGHAT and FQNNGV. In DNA form, the CDR3 reads TGTGCCAGCAGCCCTCTTGACAGGGTGGGGACCCAGTACTTC. Translation: CASSPLDRVGTQYF.

The gene calls are TRBV10-2 and TRBJ2-4; D gene uncertain. Germline loops: CDR1 WSHSY, CDR2 SAAADI. This CDR3 comprises 15 residues. V lost 2 bases and J lost 8, with 16 bases in between. CDR3 residues: CASSERKTQMDIQYF. In nucleotides, the CDR3 is TGCGCCAGCAGTGAGAGAAAGACTCAGATGGACATTCAGTACTTC.

The chain uses TRBV14 and TRBJ2-7; D gene ambiguous. The V end lost 5 bases, the J end lost 4 bases, and 15 bases lay between the germline ends. This CDR3 has 14 amino acids. Germline V gene data show CDR1 as SGHDN and CDR2 as FVKESK. CDR3 amino acids: CASSLQPVGYEQYF. In DNA form, the CDR3 reads TGTGCCAGCAGCTTACAGCCTGTGGGGTACGAGCAGTACTTC.

The rearrangement joins TRBV28 to TRBJ1-2; TRBD1 aligns across 8 bases. The CDR3 length is 14 residues. Trimming removed 10 bases from V and 4 bases from J; junction bases left unmatched: 11. Germline CDR1 is MDHEN and CDR2 is SYDVKM. In nucleotides, the CDR3 is TGTGCCACGCAAACCGGGACAGGACCCTATGGCTACACCTTC. As protein: CATQTGTGPYGYTF.

In regard to this clone: This clone may be a read error of a much larger clone one base away. Within the sample, other DNA sequences also encode this same CDR3. This sequence joins TRBV28 and TRBJ2-7, with D tentatively TRBD2 (6 bases). Looked up from germline, CDR1 is MDHEN and CDR2 is SYDVKM. Between the trimmed V and J ends, which lost 6 bases and 6 bases, there was a span of 18 bases. CDR3 length: 14 amino acids. The CDR3: CASSLGGSGSEQYF. The CDR3 nucleotides are TGTGCCAGCAGCTTGGGGGGTTCTGGGAGCGAGCAGTACTTC.

V usage is TRBV19 and J usage is TRBJ2-7; 8 nucleotides match TRBD2. Germline CDR1 and CDR2: LNHDA and SQIVND (reference sequence). Trimming took 4 bases from V and 5 from J; bases not matched to a gene: 16. CDR3 length: 17 residues. DNA of the CDR3: TGTGCCAGTAGTAAAACACCCGGGACTAGTTGGGGACACGAGCAGTACTTC. Protein sequence: CASSKTPGTSWGHEQYF.

On this clone: One base away lies a much larger clone, so this may be a sequencing read error. Other nucleotide sequences from this sample produce the same CDR3. The J gene is TRBJ1-5, the V gene TRBV7-2; TRBD1 might be the D (5 bases). The CDR3 runs to 15 residues. V lost 1 base and J 1 base, leaving 8 bases between the germline ends. Per the germline V gene, CDR1 is SGHTA and CDR2 is FQGNSA. CDR3 sequence reads: CASSLVSGSNQPQHF. The CDR3 coding sequence is TGTGCCAGCAGCTTAGTGTCAGGGAGCAATCAGCCCCAGCATTTT.

The CDR3 DNA sequence: TGTGCCAGCGGTACGAATGAGCAGTTCTTC. Protein sequence: CASGTNEQFF. The chain employs TRBV28 and TRBJ2-1; no definite D call. V dropped 8 bases and J dropped 7 bases, with 6 bases sitting between them. Germline V gene lookup returns CDR1 MDHEN and CDR2 SYDVKM. The CDR3 extends over 10 amino acids.

This chain uses TRBV9 with TRBJ2-2; 9 bases are shared with TRBD2. The CDR3 spans 17 residues. The V and J ends lost 1 base and 6 bases, in that order; junction bases with no gene match: 10. CDR1 is SGDLS, CDR2 YYNGEE, per germline. The CDR3 DNA reads TGTGCCAGCAGCGTATCCGGTCTAGCGGGGCTCCCCGGGGAGCTGTTTTTT. Translated: CASSVSGLAGLPGELFF.

This clone has a single count. J is TRBJ2-5 and V is TRBV5-1; D not certain. The CDR3 loop spans 13 amino acids. The ends were cut back, 1 base at V and 4 bases at J, with 8 bases in the middle. Looked up from germline, CDR1 is SGHRS and CDR2 is YFSETQ. In DNA, the CDR3 is TGCGCCAGCAGCTTGCTGGGATCAGAGACCCAGTACTTC. Protein sequence: CASSLLGSETQYF.

The genes are TRBV2 and TRBJ2-5; 8 bases fit TRBD2. The CDR3 totals 14 residues. The V and J ends lost 2 bases and 5 bases, in that order; junction bases with no gene match: 4. The germline CDR1 and CDR2 sequences are SNHLY and FYNNEI. Written as DNA, the CDR3 is TGTGCCAGCAGTGAATTGTCGGGGGGGGAGACCCAGTACTTC. Its protein is CASSELSGGETQYF.

The V call is TRBV5-1, the J call TRBJ2-5, with 8 bases fitting TRBD2. Per germline, CDR1 SGHRS and CDR2 YFSETQ. This CDR3 has 15 residues. V lost 4 bases, J lost 10 bases, and 15 bases stayed unmatched. The CDR3 DNA follows: TGCGCCAGCAGCCCGACCTCGGGACTAGAAGGCCTCCAGTACTTC. Its translation is CASSPTSGLEGLQYF.

As for this clone: A clone one base away is much larger, so this may be a read error. The genes are TRBV28 and TRBJ1-2; TRBD1 is a possible D gene (6 bases). The CDR3 sequence is 14 residues long. Per germline, CDR1 MDHEN and CDR2 SYDVKM. CDR3 sequence reads: CAGSSRDTSYGYTF. The CDR3 DNA follows: TGTGCCGGCAGTTCCCGGGACACTTCCTATGGCTACACCTTC.

This clone appeared a single time. The rearrangement uses TRBV10-2 and TRBJ2-7; 8 bases map to TRBD1. CDR1 WSHSY and CDR2 SAAADI come from the germline V gene. The CDR3 covers 16 residues. V shed 5 bases and J 4 bases; nucleotides not matched to a gene: 13. CDR3 nucleotides: TGCGCCAGCAGTCCAACAGGACAGGGAGGAAGGTACGAGCAGTACTTC. Residues: CASSPTGQGGRYEQYF.

The chain links TRBV30 to TRBJ1-2; TRBD1 might be the D (6 bases). Germline V gives CDR1 GTSNPN, CDR2 SVGIG (reference sequence). V was cut by 8 bases and J by 7 bases, with 23 bases left in between. CDR3 size: 14 residues. The CDR3 DNA sequence: TGTGCCCGAGAGGAGAGGACGACAGGACGTGGCTACACCTTC. This codes for CAREERTTGRGYTF.

On this clone: Other DNA variants within this sample encode the same CDR3. This rearrangement joins TRBV28 to TRBJ1-5; TRBD1 aligns across 8 bases. The germline CDR1 and CDR2 sequences are MDHEN and SYDVKM. V dropped 2 bases and J dropped 7; count of bases not matched to a gene: 7. This CDR3 spans 15 amino acids. DNA for the CDR3: TGTGCCAGCAGTTTAATAGGACAGGGAGACCAGCCCCAGCATTTT. Amino acids: CASSLIGQGDQPQHF.